This T cell receptor beta chain originates from a study of response to subunit inactivated influenza vaccine. TCRdb reprocessed the RT-PCR reads with MiXCR, giving one entry per CDR3 protein. The sample consists of 550,000 to 800,000 distinct CDR3 sequences, approximately 15% of them appearing once. Findings and limits, study-wide: Seasonal influenza vaccination, on each occasion, was suggested by the authors to recruit few new T cells.

Remarks on this clonotype: Its target is not known.

The CDR3 consists of 14 residues. Trimming shortened V by 2 bases and J by 7 bases, and 15 bases separated the two germline ends. Germline lookup yields CDR1 ENHRY and CDR2 SYGVKD. The receptor comes from a man aged 45-65 years who received an inactivated influenza vaccine. Sequencing was performed on PBMCs from blood, taken approximately 15 days before vaccination. The V gene is TRBV10-3, the J gene TRBJ2-7; tentatively, D is TRBD1 (5 bases). CDR3 DNA sequence: TGTGCCATCAGTGAGGATAGCAGGGTGGGGGAGCAGTACTTC. Amino acids: CAISEDSRVGEQYF.